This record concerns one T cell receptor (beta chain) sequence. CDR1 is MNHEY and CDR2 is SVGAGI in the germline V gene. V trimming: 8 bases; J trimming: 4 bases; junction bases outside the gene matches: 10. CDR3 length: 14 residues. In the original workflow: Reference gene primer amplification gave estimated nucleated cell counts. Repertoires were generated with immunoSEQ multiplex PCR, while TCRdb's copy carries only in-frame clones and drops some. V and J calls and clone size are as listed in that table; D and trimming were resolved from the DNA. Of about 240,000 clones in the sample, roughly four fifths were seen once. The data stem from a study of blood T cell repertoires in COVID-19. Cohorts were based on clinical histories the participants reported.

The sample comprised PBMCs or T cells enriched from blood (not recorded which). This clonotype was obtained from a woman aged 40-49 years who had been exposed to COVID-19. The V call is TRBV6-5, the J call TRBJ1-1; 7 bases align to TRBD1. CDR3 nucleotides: TGTGCCAGCTCCGACAGGGCAGGGAGCACTGAAGCTTTCTTT. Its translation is CASSDRAGSTEAFF.